The 28 T cell receptor beta chains below were found in one sample sequenced in a study of early T cells in non-severe SARS-CoV-2 infection. TCRdb re-analysed the 5' RACE reads in MiXCR, keeping a single row per CDR3 protein. The table shows around 64,000 distinct CDR3 sequences, with more than 9.5% occurring only once. The sample consisted of whole blood, taken at baseline. The receptors derive from an adult who was a healthcare worker with PCR-confirmed SARS-CoV-2 infection or an uninfected control (not recorded which).

This clonotype was counted a few times. This chain uses TRBV3-1 with TRBJ1-5; no reliable D call. This CDR3 contains 15 residues. Germline V lookup: CDR1 LGHDT, CDR2 YNNKEL (reference sequence). V dropped 4 bases and J dropped 0 bases, with 10 bases sitting between them. The CDR3 DNA follows: TGTGCCAGCAGCCCAACGAGGAATAGCAATCAGCCCCAGCATTTT. Residues: CASSPTRNSNQPQHF.

This clonotype was counted only a few times. This chain joins TRBV15 and TRBJ2-3; unclear D gene. The V gene's germline CDR1 is LNHNV and CDR2 YYDKDF (reference sequence). CDR3 size: 11 residues. V was clipped by 5 bases and J by 7 bases, with 7 bases between them. DNA for the CDR3: TGTGCCACCAGCTCTGCACATACGCAGTATTTT. Translated, it gives CATSSAHTQYF.

The chain carries TRBV10-2 and TRBJ1-2; D unclear. V gave up 0 bases and J gave up 10 bases, with 9 bases separating them. From germline, CDR1 is WSHSY and CDR2 SAAADI. This CDR3 contains 12 residues. CDR3: CASSESLPTYTF. CDR3 DNA sequence: TGCGCCAGCAGTGAGTCGCTACCGACCTACACCTTC.

The table lists this clonotype with a few counts. The chain combines TRBV5-8 with TRBJ2-4; 12 bases map to TRBD2. The CDR3 length is 14 residues. The V gene end was trimmed by 4 bases and the J gene end by 9 bases; junction bases not matched to a gene: 5. The germline V gene has CDR1 SGHTS and CDR2 YDEGEE. CDR3 protein: CASSHRLAGAIQYF. In DNA, the CDR3 is TGTGCCAGCAGCCATCGACTAGCGGGGGCCATTCAGTACTTC.

This clonotype came up many times. V is TRBV11-2 and J is TRBJ2-5; no firm D call. V was trimmed by 0 bases and J by 7 bases, leaving 9 bases between them. The CDR3 extends over 13 amino acids. Germline CDR1 reads SGHAT; CDR2 reads FQNNGV. CDR3 nucleotide sequence: TGTGCCAGCAGCTTAGAGCCCCTTGCGACCCAGTACTTC. Translation gives CASSLEPLATQYF.

CDR3 residues: CSVNNLGASLETQYF. CDR3 bases: TGCAGCGTTAACAATTTGGGGGCCTCCCTGGAGACCCAGTACTTC. The chain uses TRBV29-1 and TRBJ2-5, with D maybe TRBD1 (6 bases). Trimming left V 5 bases short and J 5 bases short, with 21 bases between. The CDR3 sequence is 15 residues long. CDR1 is SQVTM, CDR2 ANQGSEA, per germline.

Only a few counts were recorded for this clonotype. The chain has TRBV18 and TRBJ1-1, with a tentative D call TRBD1 (6 bases). This CDR3 region has 14 residues. CDR1 is KGHSH, CDR2 LQKENI, per germline. V lost 5 bases to trimming and J lost 1 base, with 11 bases between them. The CDR3 region is CASSFTGQNTEAFF. Written as DNA, the CDR3 is TGTGCCAGCTCATTTACAGGGCAGAACACTGAAGCTTTCTTT.

This clonotype was found once. An end of the junction does not agree with germline; a read error may underlie this. The CDR3 DNA reads TGTGTCAGCAGAGCGACTAGCGGGGGCTACGAGCAGTACTTC. It codes for CVSRATSGGYEQYF. This chain joins TRBV2 and TRBJ2-7; TRBD2 aligns across 12 bases. Germline V CDR1 and CDR2: SNHLY, FYNNEI. This CDR3 is 14 amino acids long.

This clonotype came up many times. This chain joins TRBV5-1 and TRBJ2-1; 7 bases fit TRBD2. The CDR3 spans 12 residues. Germline V gene data show CDR1 as SGHRS and CDR2 as YFSETQ. The J segment lost 16 bases and the V segment lost 0 bases, leaving 7 bases of the junction unmatched. The CDR3 nucleotides read TGCGCCAGCAGCTTGGCCGGGGCGGGGGAATTCTTC. It is translated as CASSLAGAGEFF.

The table lists this clonotype with a few counts. V gene TRBV6-2 or TRBV6-3 combines with J gene TRBJ2-7, with 8 bases fitting TRBD1. The V gene's germline CDR1 is MNHEY and CDR2 SVGEGT. The ends lost 5 bases at V and 2 bases at J; junction bases unmatched: 11. CDR3 length: 16 amino acids. In DNA form, the CDR3 reads TGTGCCAGCAGTAACGAAAGGGACAGGTATACCTACGAGCAGTACTTC. Protein sequence: CASSNERDRYTYEQYF.

This clonotype was detected ten times or more. The chain couples TRBV16 to TRBJ2-5, with D perhaps matching TRBD1 or TRBD2 (5 bases each). Germline lookup yields CDR1 KGHSY and CDR2 FQNENV. Deletions cut 4 bases from V and 0 bases from J, with 12 bases between. The CDR3 spans 15 residues. DNA for the CDR3: TGTGCCAGCAGCCCCCCATGGGGGAACCAAGAGACCCAGTACTTC. Protein sequence: CASSPPWGNQETQYF.

The chain has TRBV5-1 and TRBJ1-2; 7 bases are shared with TRBD1. Germline V gene sequence: CDR1 SGHRS, CDR2 YFSETQ. This CDR3 contains 17 residues. V was clipped by 4 bases and J by 3 bases; unmatched bases: 15. CDR3 bases: TGCGCCAGCAGCGAAGCTCACCCAGGGGGATTATACTATGGCTACACCTTC. It specifies CASSEAHPGGLYYGYTF.

This clonotype was detected ten times or more. The V and J genes are TRBV6-6 and TRBJ1-1, with TRBD1 identical over 9 bases. V lost 3 bases and J lost 8; bases outside the gene matches: 7. The length of the CDR3 is 14 residues. Germline V gives CDR1 MNHNY, CDR2 SVGAGI (reference sequence). The CDR3 sequence is CASSYLDRGLEAFF. The CDR3 bases are TGTGCCAGCAGTTATCTCGACAGGGGGTTGGAAGCTTTCTTT.

Ten or more counts support this clonotype. V and J are TRBV5-1 and TRBJ1-5, with 7 bases fitting TRBD1. Germline values: CDR1 SGHRS, CDR2 YFSETQ. This CDR3 is 13 amino acids long. J gave up 4 bases and V 4 bases, and 2 bases lay outside the gene matches. The DNA of the CDR3 is TGCGCCAGCAGCCCGGGACAGAATCAGCCCCAGCATTTT. Translated: CASSPGQNQPQHF. The complete variable domain, with remaining parts taken from reference TRBV5-1 and TRBJ1-5, reads KAGVTQTPRYLIKTRGQQVTLSCSPISGHRSVSWYQQTPGQGLQFLFEYFSETQRNKGNFPGRFSGRQFSNSRSEMNVSTLELGDSALYLCASSPGQNQPQHFGDGTRLSIL.

The gene calls are TRBV6-1 and TRBJ2-7, with TRBD1 matching 7 bases. CDR1 and CDR2 from the germline V gene are MNHNS and SASEGT. The ends lost 4 bases at V and 3 bases at J; junction bases unmatched: 0. The CDR3 spans 12 residues. The CDR3, as DNA: TGTGCCAGCAGTGGACAGGGCTACGAGCAGTACTTC. This gives the protein CASSGQGYEQYF.

Ten or more counts support this clonotype. Here the CDR3 DNA reads TGCGCCAGCAGCTTGGACAGGGCGAACACTGAAGCTTTCTTT. Residues: CASSLDRANTEAFF. This chain connects TRBV5-1 to TRBJ1-1; possibly TRBD1 for D (6 bases). Deletions cut 0 bases from V and 1 base from J, with 7 bases between. Germline loops: CDR1 SGHRS, CDR2 YFSETQ. The CDR3 totals 14 residues.

This clonotype was seen only a few times. A much larger clone differs from this one at a single base, so this may be a read error. The CDR3 region has the DNA TGTGTCAGCAGTCTCACCGGGACTAGCGGTCCAGATACGCAGTATTTT. Protein: CVSSLTGTSGPDTQYF. The chain uses TRBV6-1 and TRBJ2-3, with TRBD2 identical over 11 bases. Germline CDR1 and CDR2: MNHNS and SASEGT. The length of the CDR3 is 16 residues.

Here the CDR3 DNA reads TGCAGTGCTCGATCAGGGGGCCGAAGGGCTGAAGCTTTCTTT. Its protein is CSARSGGRRAEAFF. The genes are TRBV20-1 and TRBJ1-1, with TRBD1 matching over 8 bases. The CDR3 has 14 residues. CDR1 and CDR2 from the germline V gene are DFQATT and SNEGSKA (reference sequence). The V and J ends lost 5 bases and 6 bases, in that order; junction bases with no gene match: 11.

The chain joins TRBV7-2 to TRBJ1-2, with D possibly being TRBD1 (5 bases). This CDR3 spans 13 amino acids. Germline CDR1 reads SGHTA; CDR2 reads FQGNSA. V shed 2 bases and J shed 4 bases, with 8 bases lying between them. The CDR3 nucleotides are TGTGCCAGCAGCTTATGGGGCGGCTATGGCTACACCTTC. Translated: CASSLWGGYGYTF.

The chain has TRBV7-6 and TRBJ2-3, with D perhaps TRBD1 or TRBD2 (6 bases each). Per germline, CDR1 SGHVS and CDR2 FNYEAQ. The CDR3 totals 16 residues. V lost 3 bases to trimming and J lost 4 bases, with 17 bases between them. CDR3 in amino acids: CASSFNGGGPADTQYF. CDR3 DNA: TGTGCCAGCAGCTTCAATGGAGGGGGGCCCGCAGATACGCAGTATTTT.

This clonotype was found many times. The chain employs TRBV14 and TRBJ2-3; 8 nucleotides agree with TRBD1. The CDR3 spans 16 residues. Germline CDR1 reads SGHDN; CDR2 reads FVKESK. The ends lost 1 base at V and 4 bases at J; junction bases unmatched: 7. CDR3 bases: TGTGCCAGCAGCCAAGCGCCTGGACAGGGCGCAGATACGCAGTATTTT. Its protein product is CASSQAPGQGADTQYF.

This clonotype appeared a few times. The chain recombines TRBV11-3 with TRBJ2-1; 9 bases fit TRBD1. This CDR3 has 15 amino acids. Germline values: CDR1 SGHNT, CDR2 YENEEA. V lost 4 bases to trimming and J lost 9 bases; unmatched junction nucleotides: 10. CDR3 loop: CASSSRDRVILEQFF. The CDR3 DNA reads TGTGCCAGCAGCTCCAGGGACAGGGTGATTCTTGAGCAGTTCTTC.

This clonotype was detected ten times or more. This chain connects TRBV7-8 to TRBJ2-6, with TRBD1 matching 10 bases. CDR3 length: 17 amino acids. J lost 2 bases, V lost 5 bases, and 6 bases had no gene match. CDR1 SGHVS and CDR2 FQNEAQ come from the germline V gene. CDR3: CASSRGQGTAGANVLTF. CDR3 nucleotide sequence: TGTGCCAGCAGCCGGGGACAGGGGACTGCTGGGGCCAACGTCCTGACTTTC.

This clonotype has a count of ten or more. The chain is built from TRBV5-1 and TRBJ1-1; TRBD1 is a possible D gene (5 bases). V lost 1 base to trimming and J lost 4 bases, with 8 bases between them. Germline CDR1 SGHRS, CDR2 YFSETQ. The CDR3 length is 13 residues. The CDR3 DNA reads TGCGCCAGCAGCTTGAAGGGGAGCACTGAAGCTTTCTTT. Translated: CASSLKGSTEAFF.

This clonotype was observed at least ten times. The chain employs TRBV5-1 and TRBJ1-1; D not certain. The germline CDR1 and CDR2 sequences are SGHRS and YFSETQ. This CDR3 is 15 amino acids long. Trimming shortened V by 4 bases and J by 2 bases, and 15 bases separated the two germline ends. The CDR3 loop is CASSQDGRTNTEAFF. CDR3 DNA: TGCGCCAGCAGCCAGGACGGAAGAACTAACACTGAAGCTTTCTTT. The variable domain in full, completed from reference TRBV5-1 and TRBJ1-1, reads KAGVTQTPRYLIKTRGQQVTLSCSPISGHRSVSWYQQTPGQGLQFLFEYFSETQRNKGNFPGRFSGRQFSNSRSEMNVSTLELGDSALYLCASSQDGRTNTEAFFGQGTRLTVV.

In its sample, this clonotype was seen a few times. This chain connects TRBV11-2 to TRBJ2-1; the match to TRBD1 covers 8 bases. Germline V lookup: CDR1 SGHAT, CDR2 FQNNGV. The CDR3 spans 14 residues. The ends lost 5 bases at V and 6 bases at J; junction bases unmatched: 6. The CDR3 DNA reads TGTGCCAGCAGCCCCAGACAGGGGAGCAATGAGCAGTTCTTC. As protein: CASSPRQGSNEQFF.

Many counts were recorded for this clonotype. Relative to the germline gene, one junction end is altered; a read error may explain this. The chain couples TRBV12-3 or TRBV12-4 to TRBJ2-1; no clear D gene. This CDR3 region has 11 residues. This CDR3 reads CASSLVNEQFF. The CDR3 nucleotides read TGTGCCAGCAGCTTAGTAAATGAGCAGTTCTTC.

This clonotype was counted a few times. The CDR3 loop reads CASSSVRSGANVLTF. The CDR3 nucleotides read TGCGCCAGCAGCAGCGTGAGATCTGGGGCCAACGTCCTGACTTTC. This chain joins TRBV5-1 and TRBJ2-6; D call uncertain. V was cut by 4 bases and J by 1 base, with 9 bases left in between. The CDR3 contains 15 residues. The germline V gene has CDR1 SGHRS and CDR2 YFSETQ.